Shown below are 24 T cell receptor beta chains from a single sample sequenced in a study of Ad26.COV2.S vaccination and SARS-CoV-2 variants. Repertoires were generated with immunoSEQ multiplex PCR, while TCRdb's copy carries only in-frame clones and drops some. The sample has roughly 500,000 clones; around nine tenths are singletons. As to treatment: about 20 received Ad26.COV2.S at low or high dose, single or two shots; about 5 received placebo; per-sample allocation not given. Each sample was drawn 63 days after the first injection (of vaccine or placebo). The sample was peripheral blood, taken in a trial of Ad26.COV2.S vaccine versus placebo. The receptors stem from a person aged 18 to 59 who received the Ad26.COV2.S COVID-19 vaccine or a placebo.

The V and J genes are TRBV29-1 and TRBJ2-1; tentatively, D is TRBD2 (5 bases). The V end was cut by 6 bases, the J end by 7 bases, with 16 bases between. Germline-derived CDR1 and CDR2 are SQVTM and ANQGSEA. The CDR3 loop spans 13 amino acids. The CDR3 region is CSVIEGSVNEQFF. CDR3 in DNA: TGCAGCGTAATCGAGGGCAGCGTGAATGAGCAGTTCTTC.

This chain links TRBV7-2 with TRBJ2-7; D tentatively fits TRBD1 or TRBD2 (6 bases each). In germline, CDR1 is SGHTA, CDR2 FQGNSA. The CDR3 is made up of 18 amino acids. The V end lost 5 bases, the J end lost 6 bases, and 29 bases lay between the germline ends. CDR3 amino acids: CASSARPGGGTGAAEQYF. CDR3 sequence (DNA): TGTGCCAGCAGCGCACGCCCGGGCGGAGGGACGGGGGCGGCCGAGCAGTACTTC.

The V and J genes are TRBV7-2 and TRBJ2-1; D perhaps matches TRBD1 (5 bases). With 0 bases removed from V and 6 bases from J, the gap between germline ends came to 12 bases. Germline V gene data show CDR1 as SGHTA and CDR2 as FQGNSA. CDR3 length: 15 amino acids. CDR3 in DNA: TGTGCCAGCAGCTTAGCTCAGGGTCCGTTCAATGAGCAGTTCTTC. Translated: CASSLAQGPFNEQFF.

The chain uses TRBV10-3 and TRBJ1-2; D is ambiguous. Germline V gene lookup returns CDR1 ENHRY and CDR2 SYGVKD. This CDR3 contains 16 residues. V shed 8 bases and J shed 7 bases, with 26 bases lying between them. The CDR3 reads CAIQDIQLRAGSGYTF. In DNA form, the CDR3 reads TGTGCCATCCAGGATATACAATTGAGGGCGGGAAGTGGCTACACCTTC.

This rearrangement joins TRBV14 to TRBJ2-6; no reliable D call. The CDR3 totals 17 residues. The ends were cut back, 1 base at V and 1 base at J, with 11 bases in the middle. From germline, CDR1 is SGHDN and CDR2 FVKESK. The chain's CDR3 is CASSQAFSASGANVLTF. CDR3 bases: TGTGCCAGCAGCCAAGCATTCTCGGCGTCTGGGGCCAACGTCCTGACTTTC.

The chain uses TRBV6-5 and TRBJ1-1, with D possibly being TRBD1 (6 bases). The CDR3 totals 15 residues. CDR1 and CDR2 from the germline V gene are MNHEY and SVGAGI. The V gene lost 6 bases and the J gene lost 0 bases, with 14 bases spanning the gap. The CDR3 protein is CASRGGLHMNTEAFF. DNA for the CDR3: TGTGCCAGCAGAGGGGGACTGCACATGAACACTGAAGCTTTCTTT.

The J gene is TRBJ2-2, the V gene TRBV25-1; 7 bases line up with TRBD1. This CDR3 has 15 amino acids. Germline V gene lookup returns CDR1 MGHDK and CDR2 SYGVNS. Unmatched junction bases numbered 6, after V lost 4 bases and J lost 4 bases. CDR3 sequence (DNA): TGTGCCAGCAGTGCAGGGGGAAGGGGCACCGGGGAGCTGTTTTTT. It is translated as CASSAGGRGTGELFF.

J is TRBJ1-2 and V is TRBV24-1; TRBD1 matches at 7 bases. CDR3 length: 14 amino acids. Germline assignment: CDR1 KGHDR and CDR2 SFDVKD. J gave up 4 bases and V 4 bases, and 5 bases lay outside the gene matches. The CDR3: CATSDHGTAYGYTF. CDR3 coding DNA: TGTGCCACCAGTGACCACGGGACAGCCTATGGCTACACCTTC.

The rearrangement joins TRBV20-1 to TRBJ2-2, with D unclear. Between the trimmed V and J ends, which lost 3 bases and 1 base, there was a span of 6 bases. Germline values: CDR1 DFQATT, CDR2 SNEGSKA (reference sequence). The CDR3 runs 13 residues. The CDR3 loop reads CSASYGNTGELFF. The DNA for the CDR3 is TGCAGTGCTAGTTACGGGAACACCGGGGAGCTGTTTTTT.

The chain links TRBV29-1 to TRBJ2-2, with D possibly matching TRBD2 (5 bases). V lost 7 bases to trimming and J lost 5 bases, with 17 bases between them. CDR1 SQVTM and CDR2 ANQGSEA come from the germline V gene. There are 14 residues in the CDR3. CDR3 amino acids: CSAGRSTGTGELFF. The CDR3 DNA sequence: TGCAGCGCCGGGCGTTCAACGGGGACCGGGGAGCTGTTTTTT.

V usage is TRBV30 and J usage is TRBJ1-5, with unresolved D. V dropped 0 bases and J dropped 4 bases, with 10 bases sitting between them. Germline loops: CDR1 GTSNPN, CDR2 SVGIG (reference sequence). The CDR3 has 14 residues. The CDR3 region is CAWSVGSVNQPQHF. The CDR3 nucleotides are TGTGCCTGGAGTGTCGGGTCAGTTAATCAGCCCCAGCATTTT. Drawing the rest from reference TRBV30 and TRBJ1-5, the complete variable domain is SQTIHQWPATLVQPVGSPLSLECTVEGTSNPNLYWYRQAAGRGLQLLFYSVGIGQISSEVPQNLSASRPQDRQFILSSKKLLLSDSGFYLCAWSVGSVNQPQHFGDGTRLSIL.

The rearrangement joins TRBV19 to TRBJ2-7; 11 nucleotides align to TRBD2. The ends lost 5 bases at V and 0 bases at J; junction bases unmatched: 3. The germline V gene encodes CDR1 LNHDA and CDR2 SQIVND (reference sequence). The CDR3 has 15 residues. The CDR3 protein is CASSDSGRVSYEQYF. The CDR3 DNA reads as TGTGCCAGTAGTGATAGCGGGAGGGTCTCCTACGAGCAGTACTTC. Supplemented by reference TRBV19 and TRBJ2-7, the full variable domain reads DGGITQSPKYLFRKEGQNVTLSCEQNLNHDAMYWYRQDPGQGLRLIYYSQIVNDFQKGDIAEGYSVSREKKESFPLTVTSAQKNPTAFYLCASSDSGRVSYEQYFGPGTRLTVT.

CDR3 region: CASSPRSPAVYNEQFF. CDR3 sequence (DNA): TGTGCCAGCAGCCCCCGCTCTCCAGCGGTGTACAATGAGCAGTTCTTC. The chain links TRBV7-6 to TRBJ2-1; D possibly corresponds to TRBD2 (5 bases). This CDR3 spans 16 amino acids. The germline CDR1 and CDR2 sequences are SGHVS and FNYEAQ. Trimming shortened V by 5 bases and J by 4 bases, and 18 bases separated the two germline ends.

The chain has TRBV5-1 and TRBJ2-2, with 7 bases matching TRBD1. Germline CDR1 SGHRS, CDR2 YFSETQ. This CDR3 spans 16 amino acids. The V gene end was trimmed by 4 bases and the J gene end by 0 bases; junction bases not matched to a gene: 6. The CDR3 DNA follows: TGCGCCAGCAGCCCCTGGGGACAGTCGAACACCGGGGAGCTGTTTTTT. Its translation is CASSPWGQSNTGELFF.

A few counts support this clone. The gene calls are TRBV4-3 and TRBJ2-6; a weak D match, TRBD1 (6 bases). Germline lookup yields CDR1 LGHNA and CDR2 YSLEER. The CDR3 totals 19 residues. V dropped 0 bases and J dropped 0 bases, with 15 bases sitting between them. Here the CDR3 reads CASSQESGARYSGANVLTF. CDR3 DNA: TGCGCCAGCAGCCAAGAGTCAGGGGCCAGATACTCTGGGGCCAACGTCCTGACTTTC.

This chain's CDR3 is CASSSPVGSGRFNEQFF. The CDR3 nucleotides read TGTGCCAGCAGCTCCCCGGTCGGTAGCGGGAGGTTCAATGAGCAGTTCTTC. The rearrangement uses TRBV7-9 and TRBJ2-1, with TRBD2 matching over 10 bases. The V and J ends lost 4 bases and 6 bases, in that order; junction bases with no gene match: 12. The germline V gene has CDR1 SEHNR and CDR2 FQNEAQ (reference sequence). This CDR3 is built from 17 residues.

The chain employs TRBV7-3 and TRBJ1-1, with TRBD1 as a possible D gene (5 bases). V was cut by 2 bases and J by 3 bases, with 13 bases left in between. The CDR3 is 15 amino acids. The germline gives CDR1 SGHTA, CDR2 FQGTGA. DNA for the CDR3: TGTGCCAGCAGCTTAGGTATTGTAGGGGACACTGAAGCTTTCTTT. Amino acid sequence: CASSLGIVGDTEAFF. The full variable domain, rest sourced from reference TRBV7-3 and TRBJ1-1, is GAGVSQTPSNKVTEKGKYVELRCDPISGHTALYWYRQSLGQGPEFLIYFQGTGAADDSGLPNDRFFAVRPEGSVSTLKIQRTERGDSAVYLCASSLGIVGDTEAFFGQGTRLTVV.

V is TRBV6-6 and J is TRBJ1-4, with D unclear. There are 16 residues in the CDR3. Trimming cost V 3 bases and J 1 base, with 12 bases left between them. Germline assignment: CDR1 MNHNY and CDR2 SVGAGI (reference sequence). The CDR3: CASSYGPGVTNEKLFF. CDR3 DNA: TGTGCCAGCAGTTATGGGCCTGGAGTAACTAATGAAAAACTGTTTTTT.

Concerning this clone: Other DNA sequences in the same sample also yield this CDR3. The chain uses TRBV7-2 and TRBJ1-2, with 10 bases identical to TRBD1. V lost 5 bases to trimming and J lost 3 bases; unmatched junction nucleotides: 6. The CDR3 sequence is 15 residues long. Germline V gives CDR1 SGHTA, CDR2 FQGNSA. The CDR3 protein is CASSGRTGGDYGYTF. The CDR3 nucleotides are TGTGCCAGCAGCGGTAGGACAGGGGGGGACTATGGCTACACCTTC.

The rearrangement links TRBV29-1 to TRBJ2-2; 8 positions match TRBD1. The CDR3 length is 12 residues. V trimming: 6 bases; J trimming: 7 bases; junction bases outside the gene matches: 4. Germline CDR1 SQVTM, CDR2 ANQGSEA. This chain's CDR3 is CSVRTGNGELFF. Here the CDR3 DNA reads TGCAGCGTACGGACAGGGAACGGGGAGCTGTTTTTT.

The sample holds a few counts of this clone. The V call is TRBV13, the J call TRBJ2-7; TRBD1 might be the D (5 bases). Trimming removed 5 bases at V and 2 bases at J, with 13 bases between. CDR3 length: 14 residues. Germline V gene lookup returns CDR1 PRHDT and CDR2 FYEKMQ (reference sequence). The DNA of the CDR3 is TGTGCCAGCAGCCGCGGCAGGGTCCCCTACGAGCAGTACTTC. This sequence encodes CASSRGRVPYEQYF.

The rearrangement uses TRBV5-8 and TRBJ2-1, with TRBD1 matching over 8 bases. V was clipped by 2 bases and J by 2 bases; unmatched bases: 3. CDR1 is SGHTS and CDR2 is YDEGEE in the germline V gene. CDR3 length: 15 amino acids. CDR3 in amino acids: CASSFEQGAYNEQFF. Here the CDR3 DNA reads TGTGCCAGCAGCTTTGAACAGGGGGCCTACAATGAGCAGTTCTTC.

This chain joins TRBV20-1 and TRBJ2-5; the D is unclear. The CDR3 spans 11 residues. V was clipped by 3 bases and J by 4 bases, with 6 bases between them. The germline CDR1 and CDR2 sequences are DFQATT and SNEGSKA (reference sequence). The CDR3: CSASVIETQYF. CDR3 nucleotide sequence: TGCAGTGCTAGCGTAATAGAGACCCAGTACTTC.

The chain is built from TRBV19 and TRBJ2-7; the D gene is possibly TRBD2 (6 bases). From germline, CDR1 is LNHDA and CDR2 SQIVND (reference sequence). V was trimmed by 6 bases and J by 3 bases, leaving 15 bases between them. This CDR3 is 14 amino acids long. CDR3 nucleotide sequence: TGTGCCAGTAGGCCTTCCGGGAGATTCTACGAGCAGTACTTC. This codes for CASRPSGRFYEQYF.